The 23 T cell receptor beta chains below come from one sample, sequenced in a study of T cell responses to AZD1222 COVID-19 vaccine. The assay was immunoSEQ multiplex PCR, and TCRdb's table has in-frame clones only and misses some. Seen here are about 120,000 clones, 87% observed once, and the top ten hold approximately 2.6%. The source was peripheral blood, collected 28 days after the second AZD1222 dose. The receptors were sampled from an adult who received the AZD1222 COVID-19 vaccine.

The chain has TRBV3-1 (or the pseudogene TRBV3-2) and TRBJ2-7; no firm D call. This CDR3 contains 12 residues. Trimming removed 4 bases from V and 5 bases from J, with 9 bases in between. Germline V gene lookup returns CDR1 LGHDT and CDR2 YNNKEL (reference sequence). The CDR3 sequence: CASSRTPNEQYF. CDR3 DNA: TGTGCCAGCAGCCGAACCCCCAACGAGCAGTACTTC.

The rearrangement uses TRBV3-1 (or the pseudogene TRBV3-2) and TRBJ2-5; maybe TRBD1 (5 bases). The CDR3 sequence is 13 residues long. V dropped 1 base and J dropped 5 bases, with 8 bases sitting between them. In germline, CDR1 is LGHDT, CDR2 YNNKEL (reference sequence). The CDR3 bases are TGTGCCAGCAGCCAAGCTGGGGCGGAGACCCAGTACTTC. This sequence encodes CASSQAGAETQYF.

This sequence joins TRBV29-1 and TRBJ2-1; 13 bases align to TRBD2. The CDR3 has 15 amino acids. In germline, CDR1 is SQVTM, CDR2 ANQGSEA. The V segment lost 4 bases and the J segment 2 bases; nucleotides outside the gene matches: 2. As DNA, the CDR3 is TGCAGCGTTGGGACTAGCGGGGGAACCTACAATGAGCAGTTCTTC. The encoded protein is CSVGTSGGTYNEQFF.

The V gene is TRBV7-9, the J gene TRBJ2-2; 7 bases are shared with TRBD2. After removal of 4 bases from V and 4 bases from J, the junction contained 6 bases not matched to a gene. The CDR3 consists of 15 residues. From germline, CDR1 is SEHNR and CDR2 FQNEAQ (reference sequence). CDR3 in amino acids: CASSWEGFRTGELFF. The CDR3 DNA is TGTGCCAGCAGCTGGGAGGGGTTCCGCACCGGGGAGCTGTTTTTT.

The rearrangement uses TRBV15 and TRBJ1-2; D may be TRBD1 (5 bases). Trimming took 0 bases from V and 7 from J, leaving 12 bases between them. CDR3 length: 14 residues. The germline gives CDR1 LNHNV, CDR2 YYDKDF (reference sequence). The CDR3 DNA reads TGTGCCACCAGCAGAGACAGGGTAAATGTTGGCTACACCTTC. The encoded protein is CATSRDRVNVGYTF.

This chain uses TRBV19 with TRBJ1-5, with a tentative D call TRBD1 (5 bases). Trimming cost V 5 bases and J 9 bases, with 17 bases left between them. CDR1 is LNHDA and CDR2 is SQIVND in the germline V gene (reference sequence). The CDR3 covers 14 residues. The CDR3 DNA sequence: TGTGCCAGTAGTGCCGGGGACGGGGTCAGGCCCCAGCATTTT. Its protein is CASSAGDGVRPQHF.

V is TRBV6-5 and J is TRBJ1-1; tentative D call: TRBD1 (6 bases). Between the trimmed V and J ends, which lost 3 bases and 1 base, there was a span of 9 bases. Germline CDR1 MNHEY, CDR2 SVGAGI. The CDR3 is made up of 14 amino acids. The CDR3 spells CASSYPGQNTEAFF. Written as DNA, the CDR3 is TGTGCCAGCAGTTATCCGGGACAGAACACTGAAGCTTTCTTT.

This clone has just one count. V and J are TRBV18 and TRBJ1-1; D is uncertain. The CDR3 totals 14 residues. V shed 2 bases and J shed 3 bases, with 10 bases lying between them. Per germline, CDR1 KGHSH and CDR2 LQKENI. The CDR3: CASSPIGADTEAFF. The CDR3 bases are TGTGCCAGCTCACCAATCGGAGCGGACACTGAAGCTTTCTTT. The full variable domain, completed using reference TRBV18 and TRBJ1-1, is NAGVMQNPRHLVRRRGQEARLRCSPMKGHSHVYWYRQLPEEGLKFMVYLQKENIIDESGMPKERFSAEFPKEGPSILRIQQVVRGDSAAYFCASSPIGADTEAFFGQGTRLTVV.

The J gene is TRBJ2-1, the V gene TRBV4-1; 10 bases match TRBD2. Germline trimming cut 3 bases from V and 15 bases from J; bases unmatched to any gene: 17. The CDR3 is 16 amino acids. CDR1 MGHRA and CDR2 YSYEKL come from the germline V gene. The CDR3 DNA follows: TGCGCCAGCAGCCACAACACCGGGACTAGCGCAGTAATACCGTTCTTC. Translation: CASSHNTGTSAVIPFF.

As to this clone: The junction departs from germline at one end; a sequencing error may be responsible. CDR3 in DNA: TGTGCCAGCAGCTTAGAGTCCAAGCCAAGGGATTTT. This codes for CASSLESKPRDF. The chain is built from TRBV7-9 and TRBJ1-5; no firm D call. This CDR3 is 12 amino acids long. Germline values: CDR1 SEHNR, CDR2 FQNEAQ (reference sequence).

The chain combines TRBV5-1 with TRBJ1-1, with TRBD1 matching over 7 bases. This CDR3 has 14 amino acids. The germline gives CDR1 SGHRS, CDR2 YFSETQ. V was pared by 4 bases and J by 1 base, with 4 bases of the junction left unmatched. The CDR3 bases are TGCGCCAGCAGCGTGGGACAGCCGAACACTGAAGCTTTCTTT. Its translation: CASSVGQPNTEAFF. Filled out from reference TRBV5-1 and TRBJ1-1, the complete variable domain reads KAGVTQTPRYLIKTRGQQVTLSCSPISGHRSVSWYQQTPGQGLQFLFEYFSETQRNKGNFPGRFSGRQFSNSRSEMNVSTLELGDSALYLCASSVGQPNTEAFFGQGTRLTVV.

The V and J genes are TRBV4-3 and TRBJ1-2; no firm D call. CDR3 length: 14 residues. V was clipped by 0 bases and J by 10 bases, with 15 bases between them. CDR1 and CDR2 from the germline V gene are LGHNA and YSLEER. CDR3 residues: CASSQDRNSRLYTF. CDR3 DNA: TGCGCCAGCAGCCAAGATCGGAACAGCAGGCTCTACACCTTC.

This chain uses TRBV29-1 with TRBJ2-5; the D gene could be TRBD1 or TRBD2 (5 bases each). This CDR3 spans 12 amino acids. V was cut by 5 bases and J by 5 bases, with 12 bases left in between. Germline V CDR1 and CDR2: SQVTM, ANQGSEA. The CDR3 region has the DNA TGCAGCGTTCATGGGGGATGGGAGACCCAGTACTTC. This gives the protein CSVHGGWETQYF.

The chain recombines TRBV7-8 with TRBJ2-7; 13 nucleotides line up with TRBD2. CDR3 length: 15 residues. Per the germline V gene, CDR1 is SGHVS and CDR2 is FQNEAQ. The J segment lost 6 bases and the V segment lost 5 bases, leaving 7 bases of the junction unmatched. The CDR3 loop is CASSLGLAGVGEQYF. CDR3 coding DNA: TGTGCCAGCAGCCTCGGACTAGCGGGGGTAGGCGAGCAGTACTTC.

V gene TRBV7-2 combines with J gene TRBJ2-7, with 10 positions matching TRBD1. The germline V gene has CDR1 SGHTA and CDR2 FQGNSA. The trim removed 5 bases at V and 3 bases at J, leaving 4 bases unmatched. The CDR3 extends over 14 amino acids. CDR3 nucleotides: TGTGCCAGCAGCCCGTGGACAGGGGGCTACGAGCAGTACTTC. Residues: CASSPWTGGYEQYF.

The V call is TRBV14, the J call TRBJ1-5; D gene uncertain. Trimming removed 6 bases at V and 4 bases at J, with 7 bases between. The CDR3 contains 12 residues. CDR1 is SGHDN and CDR2 is FVKESK in the germline V gene. The CDR3 coding sequence is TGTGCCAGCAGTCGAAATAATCAGCCCCAGCATTTT. Its translation: CASSRNNQPQHF. The whole variable domain, filled in from reference TRBV14 and TRBJ1-5, reads EAGVTQFPSHSVIEKGQTVTLRCDPISGHDNLYWYRRVMGKEIKFLLHFVKESKQDESGMPNNRFLAERTGGTYSTLKVQPAELEDSGVYFCASSRNNQPQHFGDGTRLSIL.

The chain carries TRBV7-8 and TRBJ2-2; no clear D. CDR1 SGHVS and CDR2 FQNEAQ come from the germline V gene. V was pared by 1 base and J by 6 bases, with 3 bases between. CDR3 length: 12 amino acids. CDR3 DNA sequence: TGTGCCAGCAGCTTAGATGCCGGGGAGCTGTTTTTT. Amino acids: CASSLDAGELFF.

V is TRBV29-1 and J is TRBJ1-2; D is unresolved. Between the trimmed V and J ends, which lost 4 bases and 3 bases, there was a span of 12 bases. The germline V gene encodes CDR1 SQVTM and CDR2 ANQGSEA. The length of the CDR3 is 13 residues. In DNA, the CDR3 is TGCAGCGTTGGTGGCAGCCCGGACTATGGCTACACCTTC. Amino acid sequence: CSVGGSPDYGYTF. Variable domain in full (rest from reference TRBV29-1 and TRBJ1-2): SAVISQKPSRDICQRGTSLTIQCQVDSQVTMMFWYRQQPGQSLTLIATANQGSEATYESGFVIDKFPISRPNLTFSTLTVSNMSPEDSSIYLCSVGGSPDYGYTFGSGTRLTVV.

DNA for the CDR3: TGTGCCAGCAGTTCCGAGGGAGCTAACTATGGCTACACCTTC. The encoded protein is CASSSEGANYGYTF. The rearrangement uses TRBV6-2 or TRBV6-3 and TRBJ1-2, with D unclear. With 4 bases removed from V and 0 bases from J, the gap between germline ends came to 9 bases. The CDR3 length is 14 residues. Germline V lookup: CDR1 MNHEY, CDR2 SVGEGT.

The chain recombines TRBV24-1 with TRBJ1-4; TRBD1 might be the D (5 bases). Germline V gene sequence: CDR1 KGHDR, CDR2 SFDVKD. Trimming removed 4 bases at V and 0 bases at J, with 14 bases between. The CDR3 is 17 residues long. This chain's CDR3 is CATSDPRRGPTNEKLFF. The CDR3 DNA sequence: TGTGCCACCAGTGACCCCCGGAGGGGTCCAACTAATGAAAAACTGTTTTTT.

The rearrangement links TRBV28 to TRBJ2-5; 9 positions agree with TRBD1. There are 15 residues in the CDR3. CDR1 is MDHEN and CDR2 is SYDVKM in the germline V gene. Trimming removed 4 bases from V and 5 bases from J; junction bases left unmatched: 8. In nucleotides, the CDR3 is TGTGCCAGCAGTTCGAACAGGGGGCGCGCGGAGACCCAGTACTTC. It codes for CASSSNRGRAETQYF.

CDR3: CASSLGLFSQETQYF. CDR3 nucleotide sequence: TGTGCCAGCAGCTTAGGTTTATTTTCACAAGAGACCCAGTACTTC. The V and J genes are TRBV7-6 and TRBJ2-5; D not resolved. V lost 1 base and J lost 2, with 11 bases in between. The germline CDR1 and CDR2 sequences are SGHVS and FNYEAQ. This CDR3 region has 15 residues.

This rearrangement joins TRBV6-5 to TRBJ2-3, with TRBD2 matching 9 bases. V lost 4 bases, J lost 6 bases, and 5 bases stayed unmatched. The CDR3 is 14 residues long. The germline CDR1 and CDR2 sequences are MNHEY and SVGAGI. The CDR3 nucleotides read TGTGCCAGCAGTTTGAGCGGGGGGAGGGATACGCAGTATTTT. The encoded protein is CASSLSGGRDTQYF.